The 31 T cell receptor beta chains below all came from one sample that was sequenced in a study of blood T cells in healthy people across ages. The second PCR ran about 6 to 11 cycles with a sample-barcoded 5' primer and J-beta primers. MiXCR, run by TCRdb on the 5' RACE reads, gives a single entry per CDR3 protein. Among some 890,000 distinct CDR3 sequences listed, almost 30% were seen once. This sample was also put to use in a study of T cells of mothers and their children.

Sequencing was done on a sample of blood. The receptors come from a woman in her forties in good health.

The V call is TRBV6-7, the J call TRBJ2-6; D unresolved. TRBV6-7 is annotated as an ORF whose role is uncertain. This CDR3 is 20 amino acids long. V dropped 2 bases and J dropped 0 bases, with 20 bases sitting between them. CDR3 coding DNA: TGTGCCAGCAGTTACCCCCTGTTCCTGGTCCAGAACTCTGGGGCCAACGTCCTGACTTTC. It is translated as CASSYPLFLVQNSGANVLTF.

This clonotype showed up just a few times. CDR3: CATSRDLAGYGYTF. The CDR3 nucleotides read TGTGCCACCAGCAGAGATCTGGCGGGGTATGGCTACACCTTC. V and J are TRBV15 and TRBJ1-2, with D hard to call. The CDR3 spans 14 residues. Germline V CDR1 and CDR2: LNHNV, YYDKDF (reference sequence). Trimming pared 0 bases from V and 5 bases from J, leaving 10 bases between.

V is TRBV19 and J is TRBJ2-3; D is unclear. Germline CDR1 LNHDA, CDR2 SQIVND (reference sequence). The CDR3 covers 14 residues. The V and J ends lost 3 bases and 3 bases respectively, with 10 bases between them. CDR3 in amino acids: CASSIGPFTDTQYF. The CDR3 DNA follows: TGTGCCAGTAGTATCGGTCCTTTTACAGATACGCAGTATTTT.

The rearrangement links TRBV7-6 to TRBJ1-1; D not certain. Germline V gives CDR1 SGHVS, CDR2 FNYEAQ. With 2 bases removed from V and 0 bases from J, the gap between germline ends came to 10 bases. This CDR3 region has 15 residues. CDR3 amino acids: CASSLQAHLNTEAFF. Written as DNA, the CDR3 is TGTGCCAGCAGCTTACAGGCCCACCTGAACACTGAAGCTTTCTTT.

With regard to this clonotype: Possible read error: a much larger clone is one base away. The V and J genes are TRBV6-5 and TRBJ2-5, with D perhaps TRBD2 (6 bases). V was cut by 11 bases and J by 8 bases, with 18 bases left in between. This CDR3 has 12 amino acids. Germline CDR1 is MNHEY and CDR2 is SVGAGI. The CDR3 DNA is TGTGCCGGCAAGAGTGGGACTGGTACCCAGTACTTC. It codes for CAGKSGTGTQYF.

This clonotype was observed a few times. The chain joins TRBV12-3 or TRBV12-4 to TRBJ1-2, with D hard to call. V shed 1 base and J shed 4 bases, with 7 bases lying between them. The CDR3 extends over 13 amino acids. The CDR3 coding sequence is TGTGCCAGCAGTTTAGGGGTCGTCTATGGCTACACCTTC. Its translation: CASSLGVVYGYTF.

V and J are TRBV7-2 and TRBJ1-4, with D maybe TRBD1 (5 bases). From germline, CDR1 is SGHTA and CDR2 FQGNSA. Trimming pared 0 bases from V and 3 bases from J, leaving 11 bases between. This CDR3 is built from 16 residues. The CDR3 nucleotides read TGTGCCAGCAGCTTAGCCGCCGGGACGGCTAATGAAAAACTGTTTTTT. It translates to CASSLAAGTANEKLFF.

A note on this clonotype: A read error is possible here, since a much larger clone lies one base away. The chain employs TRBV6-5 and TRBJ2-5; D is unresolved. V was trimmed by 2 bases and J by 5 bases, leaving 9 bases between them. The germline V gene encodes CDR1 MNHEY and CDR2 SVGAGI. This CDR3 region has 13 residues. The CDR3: CASSYAHYETQYF. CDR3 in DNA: TGTGCCAGCAGTTACGCGCATTACGAGACCCAGTACTTC.

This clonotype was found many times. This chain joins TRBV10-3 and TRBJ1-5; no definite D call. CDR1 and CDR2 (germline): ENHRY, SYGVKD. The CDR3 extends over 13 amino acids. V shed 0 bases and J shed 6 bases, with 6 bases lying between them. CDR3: CAISESPAQPQHF. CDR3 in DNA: TGTGCCATCAGTGAGTCCCCGGCTCAGCCCCAGCATTTT.

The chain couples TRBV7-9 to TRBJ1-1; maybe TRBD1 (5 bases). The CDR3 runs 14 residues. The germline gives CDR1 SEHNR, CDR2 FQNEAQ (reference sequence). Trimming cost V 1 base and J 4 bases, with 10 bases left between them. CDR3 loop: CASSLVGVGTEAFF. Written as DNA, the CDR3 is TGTGCCAGCAGCTTAGTAGGGGTTGGCACTGAAGCTTTCTTT.

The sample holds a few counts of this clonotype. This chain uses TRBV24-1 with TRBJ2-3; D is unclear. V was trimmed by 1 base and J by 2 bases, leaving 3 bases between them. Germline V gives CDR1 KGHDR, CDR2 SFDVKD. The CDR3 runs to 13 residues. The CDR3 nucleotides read TGTGCCACCAGTGATTTTTTCACAGATACGCAGTATTTT. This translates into CATSDFFTDTQYF.

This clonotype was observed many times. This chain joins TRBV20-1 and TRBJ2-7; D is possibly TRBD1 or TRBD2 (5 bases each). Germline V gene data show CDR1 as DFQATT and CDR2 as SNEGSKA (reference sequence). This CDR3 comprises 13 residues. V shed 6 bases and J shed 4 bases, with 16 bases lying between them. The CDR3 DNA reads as TGCAGTGCAGCCATGGGACGGACTTACGAGCAGTACTTC. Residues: CSAAMGRTYEQYF.

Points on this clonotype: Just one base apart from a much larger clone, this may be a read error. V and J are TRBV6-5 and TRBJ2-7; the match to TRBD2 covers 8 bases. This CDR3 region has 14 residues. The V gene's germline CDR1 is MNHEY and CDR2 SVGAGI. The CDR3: CAGRTRGESYEQYF. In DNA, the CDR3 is TGTGCCGGCAGGACGCGGGGGGAATCCTACGAGCAGTACTTC.

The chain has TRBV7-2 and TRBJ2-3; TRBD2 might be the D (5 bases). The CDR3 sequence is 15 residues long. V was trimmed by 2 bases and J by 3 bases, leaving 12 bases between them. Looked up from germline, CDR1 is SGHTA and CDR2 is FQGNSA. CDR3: CASSLSTVATDTQYF. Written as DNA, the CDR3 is TGTGCCAGCAGCTTAAGTACTGTAGCGACAGATACGCAGTATTTT.

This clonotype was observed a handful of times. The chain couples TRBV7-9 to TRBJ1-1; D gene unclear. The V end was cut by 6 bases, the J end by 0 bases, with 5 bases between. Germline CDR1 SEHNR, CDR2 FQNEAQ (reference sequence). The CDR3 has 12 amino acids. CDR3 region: CASSWMNTEAFF. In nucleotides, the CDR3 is TGTGCCAGCAGTTGGATGAACACTGAAGCTTTCTTT.

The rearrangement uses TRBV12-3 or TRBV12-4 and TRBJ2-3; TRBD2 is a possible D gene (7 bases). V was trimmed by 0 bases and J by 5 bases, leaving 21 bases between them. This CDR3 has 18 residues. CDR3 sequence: CASSLALGGGLKKDTQYF. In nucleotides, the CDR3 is TGTGCCAGCAGTTTAGCGTTGGGGGGGGGCCTTAAGAAAGATACGCAGTATTTT.

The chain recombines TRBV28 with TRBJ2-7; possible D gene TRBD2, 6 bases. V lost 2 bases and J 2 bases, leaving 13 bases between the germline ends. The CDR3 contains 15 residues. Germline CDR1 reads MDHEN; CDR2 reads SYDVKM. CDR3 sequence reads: CASSLSGGNAYEQYF. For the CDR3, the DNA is TGTGCCAGCAGTTTAAGTGGGGGGAACGCCTACGAGCAGTACTTC.

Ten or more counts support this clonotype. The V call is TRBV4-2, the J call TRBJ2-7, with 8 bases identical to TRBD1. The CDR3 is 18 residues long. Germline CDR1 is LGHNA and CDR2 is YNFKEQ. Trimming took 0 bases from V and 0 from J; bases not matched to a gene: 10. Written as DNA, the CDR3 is TGTGCCAGCAGCCAAGATCCCACAGGGGGTCAACGCTCCTACGAGCAGTACTTC. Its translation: CASSQDPTGGQRSYEQYF.

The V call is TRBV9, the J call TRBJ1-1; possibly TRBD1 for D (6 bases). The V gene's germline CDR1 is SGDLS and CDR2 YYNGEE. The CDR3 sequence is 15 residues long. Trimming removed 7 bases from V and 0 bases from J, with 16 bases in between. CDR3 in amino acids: CASGRAGALNTEAFF. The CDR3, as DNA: TGTGCCAGCGGGAGGGCAGGGGCGCTGAACACTGAAGCTTTCTTT.

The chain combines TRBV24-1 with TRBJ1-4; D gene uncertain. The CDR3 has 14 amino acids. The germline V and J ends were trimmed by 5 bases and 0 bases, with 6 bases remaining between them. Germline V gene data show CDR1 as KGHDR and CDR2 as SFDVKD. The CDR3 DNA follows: TGTGCCACCAGTGGGTCGACAACTAATGAAAAACTGTTTTTT. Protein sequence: CATSGSTTNEKLFF.

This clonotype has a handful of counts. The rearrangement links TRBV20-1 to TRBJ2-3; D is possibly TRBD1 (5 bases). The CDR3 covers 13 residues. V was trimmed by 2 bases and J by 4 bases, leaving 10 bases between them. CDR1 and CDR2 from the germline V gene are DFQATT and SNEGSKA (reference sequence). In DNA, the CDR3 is TGCAGTGCTAGACAGGGTTTTTCAGATACGCAGTATTTT. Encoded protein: CSARQGFSDTQYF.

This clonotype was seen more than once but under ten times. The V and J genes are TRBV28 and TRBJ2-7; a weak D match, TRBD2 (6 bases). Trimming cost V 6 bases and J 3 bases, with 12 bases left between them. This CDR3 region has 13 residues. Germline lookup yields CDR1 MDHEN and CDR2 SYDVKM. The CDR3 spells CASSRGGHYEQYF. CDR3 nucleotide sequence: TGTGCCAGCAGCCGCGGAGGGCACTACGAGCAGTACTTC.

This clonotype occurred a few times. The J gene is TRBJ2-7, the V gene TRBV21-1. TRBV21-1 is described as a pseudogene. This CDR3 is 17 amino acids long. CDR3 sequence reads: CASSKGLWVLRSHEQYF. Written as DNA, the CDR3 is TGTGCCAGCAGCAAAGGCCTTTGGGTCCTTCGTTCCCACGAGCAGTACTTC.

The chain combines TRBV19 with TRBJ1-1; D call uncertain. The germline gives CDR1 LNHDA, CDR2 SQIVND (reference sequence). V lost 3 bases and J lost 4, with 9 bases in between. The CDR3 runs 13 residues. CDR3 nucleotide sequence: TGTGCCAGTAGTATCGGAGTAGGCACTGAAGCTTTCTTT. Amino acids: CASSIGVGTEAFF.

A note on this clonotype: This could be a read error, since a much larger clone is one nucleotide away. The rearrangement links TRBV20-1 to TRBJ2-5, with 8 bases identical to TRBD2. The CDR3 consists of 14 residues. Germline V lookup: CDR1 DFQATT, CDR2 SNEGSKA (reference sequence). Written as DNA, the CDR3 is TGCGGCTGTGGGGCGGGACGGGGGGGAGAGACCCAGTACTTC. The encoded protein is CGCGAGRGGETQYF.

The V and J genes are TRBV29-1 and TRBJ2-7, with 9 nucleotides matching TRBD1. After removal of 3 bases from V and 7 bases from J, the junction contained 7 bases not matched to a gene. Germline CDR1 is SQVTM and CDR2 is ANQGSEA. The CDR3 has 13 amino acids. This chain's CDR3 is CSVEGQGSSEQYF. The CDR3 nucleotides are TGCAGCGTTGAGGGACAGGGTAGTAGTGAGCAGTACTTC.

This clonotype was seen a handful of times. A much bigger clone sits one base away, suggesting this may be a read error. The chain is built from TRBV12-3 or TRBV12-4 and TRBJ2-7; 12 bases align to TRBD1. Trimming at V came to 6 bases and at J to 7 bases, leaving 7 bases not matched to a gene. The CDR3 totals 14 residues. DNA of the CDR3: TGTGCCAGCAGGGGACAGGGGGCGCGCAATGAGCAGTACTTC. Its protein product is CASRGQGARNEQYF.

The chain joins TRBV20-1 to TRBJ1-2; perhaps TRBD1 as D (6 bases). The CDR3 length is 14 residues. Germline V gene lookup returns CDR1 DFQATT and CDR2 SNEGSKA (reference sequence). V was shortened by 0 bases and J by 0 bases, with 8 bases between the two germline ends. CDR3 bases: TGCAGTGCTAGAGATGGGGGCACTAACTATGGCTACACCTTC. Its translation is CSARDGGTNYGYTF.

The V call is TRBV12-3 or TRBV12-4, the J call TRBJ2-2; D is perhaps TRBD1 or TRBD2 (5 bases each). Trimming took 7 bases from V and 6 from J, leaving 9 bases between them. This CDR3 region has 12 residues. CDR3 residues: CASMGDAGELFF. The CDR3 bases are TGTGCCAGCATGGGGGATGCCGGGGAGCTGTTTTTT.

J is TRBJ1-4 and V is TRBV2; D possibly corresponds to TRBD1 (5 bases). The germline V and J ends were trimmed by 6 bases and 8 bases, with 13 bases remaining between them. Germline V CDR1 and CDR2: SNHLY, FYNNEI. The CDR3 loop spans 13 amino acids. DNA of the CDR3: TGTGCCAGCAGGACAGCAGTACAGGAAAAACTGTTTTTT. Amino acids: CASRTAVQEKLFF.

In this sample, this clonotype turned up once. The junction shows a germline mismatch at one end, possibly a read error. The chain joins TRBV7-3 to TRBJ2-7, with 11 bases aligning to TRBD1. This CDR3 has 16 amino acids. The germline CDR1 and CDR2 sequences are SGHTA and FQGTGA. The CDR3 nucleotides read TGTGCCAGCAGCCCCTATCCGGGACAGGGGGTCTACGTGCAGTACTTC. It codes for CASSPYPGQGVYVQYF.